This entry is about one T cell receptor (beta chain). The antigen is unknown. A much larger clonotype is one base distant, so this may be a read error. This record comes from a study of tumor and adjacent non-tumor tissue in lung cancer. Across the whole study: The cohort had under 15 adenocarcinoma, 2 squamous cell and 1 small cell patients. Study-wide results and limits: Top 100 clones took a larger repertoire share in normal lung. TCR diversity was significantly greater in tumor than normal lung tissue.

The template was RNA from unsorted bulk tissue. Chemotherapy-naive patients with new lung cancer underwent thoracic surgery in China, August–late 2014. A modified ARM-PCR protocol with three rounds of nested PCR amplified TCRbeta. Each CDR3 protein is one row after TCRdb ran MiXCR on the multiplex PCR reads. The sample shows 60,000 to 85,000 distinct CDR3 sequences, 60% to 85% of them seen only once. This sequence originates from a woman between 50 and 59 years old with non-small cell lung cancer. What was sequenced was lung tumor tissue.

CDR3 sequence (DNA): TGCGGTTCCTCGGATGTCTCCTACGAGCAGTACTTC. Amino acid sequence: CGSSDVSYEQYF. V usage is TRBV20-1 and J usage is TRBJ2-7; unclear D gene. The CDR3 is 12 residues long. Germline values: CDR1 DFQATT, CDR2 SNEGSKA (reference sequence).